This TCR beta chain was sequenced during a study of CD8+ T cells in alopecia areata. RNA extraction and reverse transcription yielded cDNA as sequencing template. TCRdb's copy holds only in-frame clones and misses some; the assay was immunoSEQ multiplex PCR. The specimen has 270,000 or so clones, none found just once. Cutaneous lymph node cells were pooled, and they were sorted using CD4, CD8alpha, NKG2D, NKG2ACE and other markers. CDR1 NSQYPW and CDR2 LRSPGD come from the germline V gene (reference sequence). The CDR3 consists of 14 residues. V gave up 4 bases and J gave up 3 bases; unmatched junction bases: 1. The study, taken as a whole, reports: Normal scalp showed lower clonality than lesional scalp, especially alopecia totalis/universalis.

This clone showed up just a few times. Its specificity is unknown. Genes here carry mouse names. The read ends 4 residues shy of where the CDR3 ends; the end is completed using the germline J gene. The receptor was derived from a C3H/HeJ mouse with alopecia areata. Strain MHC haplotype: H2-k. This chain uses TRBV1 with TRBJ1-1; 11 bases agree with TRBD1. The source material was CD4+ T cells sorted from a lymph node. The DNA read from the CDR3 is TGCACCTGCAGTGAGGGACAGGGGGACACA. Translation gives CTCSEGQGDT. The whole CDR3 is CTCSEGQGDTEVFF.